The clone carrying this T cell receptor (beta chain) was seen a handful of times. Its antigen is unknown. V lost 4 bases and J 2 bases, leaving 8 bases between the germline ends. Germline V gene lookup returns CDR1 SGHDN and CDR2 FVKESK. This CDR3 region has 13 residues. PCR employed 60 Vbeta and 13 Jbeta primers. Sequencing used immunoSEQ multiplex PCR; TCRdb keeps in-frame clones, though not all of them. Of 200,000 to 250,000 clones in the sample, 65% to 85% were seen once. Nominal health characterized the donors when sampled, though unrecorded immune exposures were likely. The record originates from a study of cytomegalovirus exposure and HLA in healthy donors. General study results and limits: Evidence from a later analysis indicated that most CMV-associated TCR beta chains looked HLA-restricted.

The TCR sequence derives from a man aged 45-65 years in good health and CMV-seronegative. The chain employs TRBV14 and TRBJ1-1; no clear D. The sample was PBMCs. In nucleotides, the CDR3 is TGTGCCAGCAGCCTCGGACTCAACACTGAAGCTTTCTTT. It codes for CASSLGLNTEAFF.